One and the same sample provided the 24 T cell receptor beta chains below, sequenced in a study of technical replicates of blood from several donors (dated by TCRdb to about 2017). The library was generated by the immunoSEQ multiplex PCR assay. TCRdb provides this immuneACCESS table in a form limited to in-frame rearrangements. Some clones are lacking; in checked studies, under half of them reflect an unresolved V gene, and why the rest are absent is not known. The sample table contains 99,000 or so clones; only one count was recorded for approximately 95% of them. Clones ranked in the top ten supply around 0.21% of the sample. Material for sequencing was T cells isolated from PBMCs. The receptors come from a human donor in good health.

The V gene is TRBV27, the J gene TRBJ2-7, with 11 positions matching TRBD2. Per the germline V gene, CDR1 is MNHEY and CDR2 is SMNVEV (reference sequence). The CDR3 sequence is 16 residues long. The trim removed 0 bases at V and 6 bases at J, leaving 7 bases unmatched. The CDR3 sequence is CASSLSLAGGPGEQYF. The CDR3 DNA reads TGTGCCAGCAGTTTATCATTAGCGGGAGGGCCTGGCGAGCAGTACTTC.

The CDR3 coding sequence is TGTGCCAGCAGCCAAGGGAGCTACGAGCAGTACTTC. This codes for CASSQGSYEQYF. This chain connects TRBV14 to TRBJ2-7; unclear D gene. The CDR3 is 12 residues long. V shed 1 base and J shed 3 bases, with 4 bases lying between them. The V gene's germline CDR1 is SGHDN and CDR2 FVKESK.

The V gene is TRBV30, the J gene TRBJ2-1; D perhaps matches TRBD2 (7 bases). Between the trimmed V and J ends, which lost 0 bases and 4 bases, there was a span of 16 bases. This CDR3 contains 16 residues. Germline assignment: CDR1 GTSNPN and CDR2 SVGIG (reference sequence). This CDR3 is CAWSVLGGASYNEQFF. The CDR3 nucleotides read TGTGCCTGGAGTGTACTGGGGGGGGCGAGTTACAATGAGCAGTTCTTC.

V and J are TRBV19 and TRBJ1-1, with D possibly matching TRBD1 (5 bases). The germline V gene has CDR1 LNHDA and CDR2 SQIVND (reference sequence). There are 17 residues in the CDR3. Trimming took 5 bases from V and 0 from J, leaving 19 bases between them. CDR3: CASSYAPGHLMNTEAFF. For the CDR3, the DNA is TGTGCCAGTAGTTATGCCCCAGGACACCTAATGAACACTGAAGCTTTCTTT.

The V gene is TRBV18, the J gene TRBJ1-2; D may be TRBD1 (6 bases). This CDR3 has 14 residues. The ends were cut back, 2 bases at V and 6 bases at J, with 13 bases in the middle. The germline gives CDR1 KGHSH, CDR2 LQKENI. The CDR3 region is CASSPASTGNGYTF. Here the CDR3 DNA reads TGTGCCAGCTCACCAGCCAGTACAGGGAATGGCTACACCTTC.

The rearrangement uses TRBV28 and TRBJ1-1; D ambiguous. The germline CDR1 and CDR2 sequences are MDHEN and SYDVKM. Trimming removed 4 bases at V and 0 bases at J, with 3 bases between. This CDR3 is 12 amino acids long. The CDR3 here is CASSYLNTEAFF. CDR3 bases: TGTGCCAGCAGTTACTTGAACACTGAAGCTTTCTTT.

The chain links TRBV7-2 to TRBJ2-3, with D unresolved. The V end was cut by 2 bases, the J end by 4 bases, with 4 bases between. The germline V gene encodes CDR1 SGHTA and CDR2 FQGNSA. There are 12 residues in the CDR3. CDR3 in amino acids: CASSLYADTQYF. CDR3 bases: TGTGCCAGCAGCTTATATGCAGATACGCAGTATTTT.

The J gene is TRBJ1-1, the V gene TRBV6-1; 7 bases map to TRBD1. With 7 bases clipped from V and 3 bases from J, the junction kept 5 bases outside the gene matches. Germline V gives CDR1 MNHNS, CDR2 SASEGT. The CDR3 has 13 amino acids. The CDR3 here is CASIGGLDTEAFF. The CDR3 nucleotides read TGTGCCAGCATAGGGGGCCTTGACACTGAAGCTTTCTTT.

Worth noting for this clone: At one boundary the junction diverges from the germline segment, which might be a read error. The chain recombines TRBV9 with TRBJ1-3; 9 bases are a match to TRBD1. Germline CDR1 SGDLS, CDR2 YYNGEE. This CDR3 has 16 residues. This CDR3 reads CASSPTGGLSGNTVYF. The DNA of the CDR3 is TGTGCCAGCAGCCCAACAGGGGGCCTCTCTGGAAACACCGTATATTTT.

The V gene is TRBV14, the J gene TRBJ2-7, with 9 bases lining up with TRBD1. The CDR3 is 17 residues long. Germline assignment: CDR1 SGHDN and CDR2 FVKESK. V was clipped by 0 bases and J by 0 bases; unmatched bases: 6. The chain's CDR3 is CASSQDPRQGGSYEQYF. The CDR3 DNA follows: TGTGCCAGCAGCCAAGACCCCCGACAGGGGGGCTCCTACGAGCAGTACTTC. The variable domain in full, with the rest retrieved from reference TRBV14 and TRBJ2-7, is EAGVTQFPSHSVIEKGQTVTLRCDPISGHDNLYWYRRVMGKEIKFLLHFVKESKQDESGMPNNRFLAERTGGTYSTLKVQPAELEDSGVYFCASSQDPRQGGSYEQYFGPGTRLTVT.

This sequence joins TRBV9 and TRBJ2-3; D gene uncertain. The germline V and J ends were trimmed by 0 bases and 0 bases, with 8 bases remaining between them. CDR1 is SGDLS and CDR2 is YYNGEE in the germline V gene. This CDR3 contains 15 residues. The CDR3 protein is CASSVGTVSTDTQYF. In DNA form, the CDR3 reads TGTGCCAGCAGCGTAGGAACAGTTAGCACAGATACGCAGTATTTT.

The chain joins TRBV18 to TRBJ2-7; perhaps TRBD1 as D (5 bases). The CDR3 consists of 14 residues. Trimming left V 5 bases short and J 3 bases short, with 14 bases between. CDR1 is KGHSH, CDR2 LQKENI, per germline. CDR3 amino acids: CASSSGTGFYEQYF. As DNA, the CDR3 is TGTGCCAGCTCATCCGGAACAGGCTTCTACGAGCAGTACTTC.

The chain joins TRBV4-2 to TRBJ2-3; no reliable D call. Trimming left V 0 bases short and J 3 bases short, with 10 bases between. Germline V gene data show CDR1 as LGHNA and CDR2 as YNFKEQ. This CDR3 has 15 amino acids. CDR3 protein: CASSQEGPGTDTQYF. Here the CDR3 DNA reads TGTGCCAGCAGCCAAGAGGGCCCTGGGACAGATACGCAGTATTTT.

V is TRBV28 and J is TRBJ2-7; 9 nucleotides line up with TRBD2. The CDR3 spans 15 residues. The V and J ends lost 5 bases and 1 base, in that order; junction bases with no gene match: 6. Per the germline V gene, CDR1 is MDHEN and CDR2 is SYDVKM. CDR3 coding DNA: TGTGCCAGCAGTGTAGCGGGAGAGATATCCTACGAGCAGTACTTC. Its protein is CASSVAGEISYEQYF.

This chain connects TRBV29-1 to TRBJ1-6; the D is unclear. The CDR3 sequence is 15 residues long. The germline V gene encodes CDR1 SQVTM and CDR2 ANQGSEA. Trimming stripped 4 bases from V and 0 bases from J, with 10 bases between. The CDR3 spells CSVALDSSYNSPLHF. DNA for the CDR3: TGCAGCGTTGCTCTTGATAGCTCCTATAATTCACCCCTCCACTTT. The variable domain in full, completed from reference TRBV29-1 and TRBJ1-6, reads SAVISQKPSRDICQRGTSLTIQCQVDSQVTMMFWYRQQPGQSLTLIATANQGSEATYESGFVIDKFPISRPNLTFSTLTVSNMSPEDSSIYLCSVALDSSYNSPLHFGNGTRLTVT.

V is TRBV28 and J is TRBJ1-2, with 12 bases that match TRBD1. V lost 5 bases and J lost 4; bases outside the gene matches: 5. Germline V gene sequence: CDR1 MDHEN, CDR2 SYDVKM. The CDR3 length is 15 residues. The CDR3 region is CASSTEGQGAYGYTF. DNA for the CDR3: TGTGCCAGCAGTACTGAGGGACAGGGGGCCTATGGCTACACCTTC.

The J gene is TRBJ2-7, the V gene TRBV5-1; tentative D call: TRBD2 (5 bases). This CDR3 has 14 amino acids. CDR1 and CDR2 from the germline V gene are SGHRS and YFSETQ. Trimming stripped 0 bases from V and 7 bases from J, with 14 bases between. As DNA, the CDR3 is TGCGCCAGCAGCTTGGTTTCCGGGGTTAATGAGCAGTACTTC. It is translated as CASSLVSGVNEQYF.

The chain combines TRBV25-1 with TRBJ1-1; perhaps TRBD1 as D (6 bases). The CDR3 extends over 13 amino acids. The V end was cut by 4 bases, the J end by 0 bases, with 6 bases between. CDR1 and CDR2 from the germline V gene are MGHDK and SYGVNS. The CDR3 loop is CASSAGVNTEAFF. Here the CDR3 DNA reads TGTGCCAGCAGTGCAGGGGTGAACACTGAAGCTTTCTTT. Together with reference TRBV25-1 and TRBJ1-1, the CDR3 gives the full variable domain: EADIYQTPRYLVIGTGKKITLECSQTMGHDKMYWYQQDPGMELHLIHYSYGVNSTEKGDLSSESTVSRIRTEHFPLTLESARPSHTSQYLCASSAGVNTEAFFGQGTRLTVV.

V gene TRBV2 combines with J gene TRBJ2-5; 12 bases are shared with TRBD2. Germline CDR1 is SNHLY and CDR2 is FYNNEI. There are 15 residues in the CDR3. V shed 6 bases, J shed 0 bases, and the junction held 2 bases outside the gene matches. CDR3 coding DNA: TGTGCCAGCAGCGGACTAGCGGGGTACCAAGAGACCCAGTACTTC. Its translation is CASSGLAGYQETQYF.

The chain carries TRBV5-6 and TRBJ1-2; D perhaps matches TRBD1 (5 bases). Trimming took 4 bases from V and 5 from J, leaving 15 bases between them. Germline loops: CDR1 SGHDT, CDR2 YYEEEE. This CDR3 contains 14 residues. The CDR3 reads CASSRTKTVYGYTF. CDR3 sequence (DNA): TGTGCCAGCAGCCGGACAAAGACAGTTTATGGCTACACCTTC.

The V gene is TRBV30, the J gene TRBJ2-5; 7 positions match TRBD2. The CDR3 spans 15 residues. The trim removed 7 bases at V and 5 bases at J, leaving 16 bases unmatched. Per the germline V gene, CDR1 is GTSNPN and CDR2 is SVGIG (reference sequence). Here the CDR3 reads CASQPHSGGSETQYF. The CDR3 DNA is TGTGCCTCCCAACCCCACTCGGGGGGTAGTGAGACCCAGTACTTC.

This clone was picked up a small number of times. The V gene is TRBV2, the J gene TRBJ1-6; 9 nucleotides agree with TRBD1. Germline CDR1 is SNHLY and CDR2 is FYNNEI. This CDR3 spans 13 amino acids. J was trimmed by 17 bases and V by 3 bases; bases with no gene match: 8. The DNA of the CDR3 is TGTGCCAGCAGTGACCGGGACAGGGTGAAGTTCCACTTT. This encodes CASSDRDRVKFHF.

This clone has just one count. This chain connects TRBV6-5 to TRBJ1-1; unclear D gene. The germline V gene has CDR1 MNHEY and CDR2 SVGAGI. The CDR3 is made up of 14 amino acids. V lost 3 bases and J lost 1, with 9 bases in between. CDR3 sequence: CASSYAGPNTEAFF. CDR3 nucleotides: TGTGCCAGCAGTTATGCAGGCCCGAACACTGAAGCTTTCTTT.

The chain couples TRBV28 to TRBJ1-1, with TRBD1 as a possible D gene (5 bases). The germline gives CDR1 MDHEN, CDR2 SYDVKM. This CDR3 has 14 residues. V lost 2 bases and J lost 3, with 10 bases in between. Here the CDR3 reads CASSLRRGDTEAFF. The CDR3 bases are TGTGCCAGCAGTTTACGCCGGGGGGACACTGAAGCTTTCTTT.